This T cell receptor beta chain was captured by sequencing in a study of blood T cells in healthy people across ages. Overall study results and limits: Versus aged donors, long-lived donors had higher diversity and more naive CD4+ cells.

PCR was performed a second time for roughly 7 to 12 cycles using a sample-barcoded 5' primer and a J-beta primer mix. Each cDNA molecule carried a tag from a template-switch adaptor that contained 12 random nucleotides. TCRdb passed the 5' RACE reads through MiXCR, listing each CDR3 protein once. The data contain hundreds of thousands of distinct CDR3 sequences, roughly 48% of them seen just once; the ten biggest clones take up about an eighth. Turning to this clonotype: Its cognate antigen is unknown.

The CDR3 contains 13 residues. V and J are TRBV1 and TRBJ1-1; the tabulated D call, TRBD1, remains unverified against the DNA. TRBV1 is listed as a pseudogene. Sequencing used blood. This TCR was recovered from a man aged 25 to 40 in good health. Here the CDR3 DNA reads TGCACCAGCAGCCCAGGACAGGTCACTGAAGCTTTCTTT. Its protein is CTSSPGQVTEAFF.